This TCR beta chain was recovered during a study of blood T cells in healthy people across ages. The study, taken as a whole, reports: Greater diversity and more naive CD4+ cells were seen in long-lived donors than in aged donors. TCR beta diversity, measured per million T cells, fell in a roughly linear way with age.

Germline assignment: CDR1 LNHNV and CDR2 YYDKDF (reference sequence). CDR3 length equals 14 residues. Trimming took off 0 bases at V and 7 bases at J, with 12 bases between the two ends. A second about 7 to 11 cycle PCR used barcoded and J-beta primers. Every single cDNA molecule received a tag from a template-switch adaptor with 12 random nucleotides. The study obtained at least 2.5 million CDR3-containing paired-end reads from every sample. TCRdb recomputed calls from the 5' RACE reads with MiXCR, one row per CDR3 protein. This table holds about 1.4 million distinct CDR3 sequences, approximately 60% found once. On this clonotype itself: Its antigen remains unknown.

The chain employs TRBV15 and TRBJ2-5; D might be TRBD1 (5 bases). This TCR was sampled from a man between 18 and 29 years old in good health. The sequenced material came from blood. The CDR3 loop reads CATSREVDKGTQYF. The CDR3 DNA reads TGTGCCACCAGCAGAGAAGTGGACAAGGGGACCCAGTACTTC.